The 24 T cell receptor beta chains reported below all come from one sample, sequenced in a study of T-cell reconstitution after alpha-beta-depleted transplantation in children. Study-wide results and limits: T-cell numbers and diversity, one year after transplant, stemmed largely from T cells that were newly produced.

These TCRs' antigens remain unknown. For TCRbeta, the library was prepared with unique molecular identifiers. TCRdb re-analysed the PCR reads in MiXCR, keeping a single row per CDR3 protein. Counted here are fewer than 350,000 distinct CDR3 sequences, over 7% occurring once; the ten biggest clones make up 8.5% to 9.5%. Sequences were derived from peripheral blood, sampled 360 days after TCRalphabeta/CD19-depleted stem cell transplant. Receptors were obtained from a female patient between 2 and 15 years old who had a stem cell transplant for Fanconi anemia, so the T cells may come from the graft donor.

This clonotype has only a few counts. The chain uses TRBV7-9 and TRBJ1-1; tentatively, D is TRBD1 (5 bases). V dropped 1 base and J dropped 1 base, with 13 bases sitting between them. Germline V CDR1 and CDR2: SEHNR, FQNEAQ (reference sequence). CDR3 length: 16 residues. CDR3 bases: TGTGCCAGCAGCTTAGGTGGGGGTGGCTGGAACACTGAAGCTTTCTTT. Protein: CASSLGGGGWNTEAFF.

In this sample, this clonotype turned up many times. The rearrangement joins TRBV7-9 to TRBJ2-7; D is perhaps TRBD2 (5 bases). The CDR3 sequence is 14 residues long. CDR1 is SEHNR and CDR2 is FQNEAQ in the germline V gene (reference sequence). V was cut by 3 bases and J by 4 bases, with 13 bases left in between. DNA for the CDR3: TGTGCCAGCAGCTTTGGGATCGGAGGTTACGAGCAGTACGTC. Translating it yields CASSFGIGGYEQYV.

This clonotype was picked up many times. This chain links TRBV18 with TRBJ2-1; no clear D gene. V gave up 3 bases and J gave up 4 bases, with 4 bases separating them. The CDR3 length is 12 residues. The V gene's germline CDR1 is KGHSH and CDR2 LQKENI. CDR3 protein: CASSPAYNEQFF. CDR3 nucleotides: TGTGCCAGCTCACCGGCATACAATGAGCAGTTCTTC.

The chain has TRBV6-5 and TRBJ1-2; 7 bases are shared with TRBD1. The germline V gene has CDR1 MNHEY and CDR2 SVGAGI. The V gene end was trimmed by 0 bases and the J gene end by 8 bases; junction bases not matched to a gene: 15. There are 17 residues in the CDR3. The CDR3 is CASSYSTGTEGPTGYTF. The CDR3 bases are TGTGCCAGCAGTTACTCGACCGGGACAGAGGGGCCTACGGGCTACACCTTC.

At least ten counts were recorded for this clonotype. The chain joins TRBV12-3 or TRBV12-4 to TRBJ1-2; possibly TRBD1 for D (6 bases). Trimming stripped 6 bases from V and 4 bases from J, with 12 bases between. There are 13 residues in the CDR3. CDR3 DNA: TGTGCCAGCAGCCCCGGGACACCCTATGGCTACACCTTC. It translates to CASSPGTPYGYTF.

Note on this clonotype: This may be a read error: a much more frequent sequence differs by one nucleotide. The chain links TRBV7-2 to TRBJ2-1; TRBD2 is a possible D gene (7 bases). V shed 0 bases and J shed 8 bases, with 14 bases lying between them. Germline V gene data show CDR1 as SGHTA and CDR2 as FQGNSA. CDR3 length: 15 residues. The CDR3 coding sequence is TGTGCCAGCAGCTTAGCGGGGGGGCCGTGCTATGAGCAGTTCTTC. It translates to CASSLAGGPCYEQFF.

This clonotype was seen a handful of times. Here the CDR3 reads CASSYGPANYEQYV. The CDR3 DNA sequence: TGTGCCAGCAGCTACGGACCTGCGAACTACGAGCAGTACGTC. The J gene is TRBJ2-7, the V gene TRBV5-6; the D is unclear. Trimming removed 3 bases from V and 3 bases from J, with 13 bases in between. This CDR3 region has 14 residues. Germline values: CDR1 SGHDT, CDR2 YYEEEE.

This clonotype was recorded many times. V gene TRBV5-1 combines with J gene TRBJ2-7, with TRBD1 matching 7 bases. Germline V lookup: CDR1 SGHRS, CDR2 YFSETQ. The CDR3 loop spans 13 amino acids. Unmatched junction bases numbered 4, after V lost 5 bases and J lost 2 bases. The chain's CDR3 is CASSPGTAYEQYF. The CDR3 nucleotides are TGCGCCAGCAGTCCCGGGACAGCCTACGAGCAGTACTTC.

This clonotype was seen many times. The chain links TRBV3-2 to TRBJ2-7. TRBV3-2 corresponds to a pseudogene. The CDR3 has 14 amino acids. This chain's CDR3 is CASSHYSESYEQYF. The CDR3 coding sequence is TGTGCCAGCAGCCACTACAGCGAATCCTACGAGCAGTACTTC.

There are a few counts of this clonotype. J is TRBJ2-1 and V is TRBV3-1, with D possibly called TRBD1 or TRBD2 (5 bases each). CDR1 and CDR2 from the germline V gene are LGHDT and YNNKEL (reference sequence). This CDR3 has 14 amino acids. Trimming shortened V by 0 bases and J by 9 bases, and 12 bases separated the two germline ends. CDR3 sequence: CASSQEDWGIEQFF. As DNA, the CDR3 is TGTGCCAGCAGCCAAGAGGACTGGGGGATTGAGCAGTTCTTC.

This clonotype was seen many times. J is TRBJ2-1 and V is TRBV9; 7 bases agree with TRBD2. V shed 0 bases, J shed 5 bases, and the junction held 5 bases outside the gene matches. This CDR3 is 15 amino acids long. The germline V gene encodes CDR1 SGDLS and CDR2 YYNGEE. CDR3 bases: TGTGCCAGCAGCGTAGGCGGGAGTGCCCACAATGAGCAGTTCTTC. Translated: CASSVGGSAHNEQFF.

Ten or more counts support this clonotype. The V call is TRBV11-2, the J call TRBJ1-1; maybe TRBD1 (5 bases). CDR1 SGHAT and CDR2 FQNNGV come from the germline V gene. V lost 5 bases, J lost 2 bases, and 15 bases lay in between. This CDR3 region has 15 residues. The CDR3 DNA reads TGTGCCAGCAGCCCTAGGGTGGGACCAAACACTGAAGCTTTCTTT. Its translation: CASSPRVGPNTEAFF.

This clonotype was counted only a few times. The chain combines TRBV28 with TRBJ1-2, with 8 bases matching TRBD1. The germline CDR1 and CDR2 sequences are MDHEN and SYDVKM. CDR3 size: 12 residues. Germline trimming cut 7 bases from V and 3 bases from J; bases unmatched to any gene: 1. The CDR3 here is CASKTGDYGYTF. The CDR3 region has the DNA TGTGCCAGCAAGACAGGGGACTATGGCTACACCTTC.

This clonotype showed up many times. CDR3 DNA sequence: TGCGCCAGCAGTCATAAACCGACAGGGAGAGTCGAGACCCAGTACTTC. It is translated as CASSHKPTGRVETQYF. The chain is built from TRBV5-1 and TRBJ2-5, with 7 bases aligning to TRBD1. This CDR3 has 16 amino acids. After removal of 5 bases from V and 5 bases from J, the junction contained 15 bases not matched to a gene. Germline CDR1 reads SGHRS; CDR2 reads YFSETQ.

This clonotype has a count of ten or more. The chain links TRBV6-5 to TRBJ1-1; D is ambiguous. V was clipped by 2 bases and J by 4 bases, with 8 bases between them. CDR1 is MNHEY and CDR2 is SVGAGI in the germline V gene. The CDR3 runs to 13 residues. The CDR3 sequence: CASSYAQFTEAFF. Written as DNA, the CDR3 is TGTGCCAGCAGTTACGCCCAGTTCACTGAAGCTTTCTTT.

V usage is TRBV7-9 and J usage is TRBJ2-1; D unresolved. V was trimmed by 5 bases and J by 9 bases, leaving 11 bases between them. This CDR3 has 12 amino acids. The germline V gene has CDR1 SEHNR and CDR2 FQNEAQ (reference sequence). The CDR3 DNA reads TGTGCCAGCAGCCTTATGCCCCGTGAGCAGTTCTTC. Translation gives CASSLMPREQFF.

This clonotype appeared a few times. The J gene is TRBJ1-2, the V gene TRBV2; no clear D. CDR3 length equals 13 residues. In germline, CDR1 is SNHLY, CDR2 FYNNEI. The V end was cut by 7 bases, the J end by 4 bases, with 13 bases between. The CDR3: CASNSRRIYGYTF. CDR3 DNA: TGTGCCAGCAACTCACGGAGGATCTATGGCTACACCTTC.

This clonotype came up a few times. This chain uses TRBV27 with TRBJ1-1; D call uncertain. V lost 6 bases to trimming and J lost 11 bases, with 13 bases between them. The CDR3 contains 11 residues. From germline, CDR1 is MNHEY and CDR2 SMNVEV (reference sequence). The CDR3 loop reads CASSGSHEAFF. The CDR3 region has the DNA TGTGCCAGCAGCGGTTCACACGAGGCTTTCTTT.

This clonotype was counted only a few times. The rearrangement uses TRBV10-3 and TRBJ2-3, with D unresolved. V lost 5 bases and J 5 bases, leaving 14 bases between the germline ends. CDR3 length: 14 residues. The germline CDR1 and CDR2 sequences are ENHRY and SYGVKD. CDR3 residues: CAISFLGSVDTQYF. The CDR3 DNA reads TGTGCCATCAGTTTTCTAGGATCCGTAGATACGCAGTATTTT.

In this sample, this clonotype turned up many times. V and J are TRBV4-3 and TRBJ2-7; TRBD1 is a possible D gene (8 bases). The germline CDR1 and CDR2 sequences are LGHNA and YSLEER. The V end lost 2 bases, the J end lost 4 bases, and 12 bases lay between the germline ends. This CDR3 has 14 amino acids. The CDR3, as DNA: TGCGCCAGCAGCCAAACAGGGGGAGGGTACGAGCAGTACTTC. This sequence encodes CASSQTGGGYEQYF.

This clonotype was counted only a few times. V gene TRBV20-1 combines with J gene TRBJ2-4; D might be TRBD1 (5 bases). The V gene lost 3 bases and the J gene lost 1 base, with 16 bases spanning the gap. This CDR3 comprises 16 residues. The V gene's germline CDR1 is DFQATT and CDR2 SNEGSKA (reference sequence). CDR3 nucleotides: TGCAGTGCTAGTGCAGGGAAGGTGTTGGCCAAAAACATTCAGTACTTC. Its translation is CSASAGKVLAKNIQYF.

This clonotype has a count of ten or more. The CDR3 loop is CASSLDRTGPEQYF. The CDR3 nucleotides read TGTGCCAGCAGTCTCGACCGAACAGGGCCGGAGCAGTACTTC. This chain joins TRBV27 and TRBJ2-7; tentative D call: TRBD1 (6 bases). The CDR3 has 14 residues. The ends were cut back, 5 bases at V and 7 bases at J, with 18 bases in the middle. From germline, CDR1 is MNHEY and CDR2 SMNVEV (reference sequence).

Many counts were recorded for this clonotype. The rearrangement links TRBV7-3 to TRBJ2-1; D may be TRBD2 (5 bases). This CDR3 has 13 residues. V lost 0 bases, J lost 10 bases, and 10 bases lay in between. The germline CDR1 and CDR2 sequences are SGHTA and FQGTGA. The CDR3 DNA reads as TGTGCCAGCAGCTTAACAGGGAGACTAGAGCAGTTCTTC. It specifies CASSLTGRLEQFF. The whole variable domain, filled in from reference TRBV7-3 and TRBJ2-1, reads GAGVSQTPSNKVTEKGKYVELRCDPISGHTALYWYRQSLGQGPEFLIYFQGTGAADDSGLPNDRFFAVRPEGSVSTLKIQRTERGDSAVYLCASSLTGRLEQFFGPGTRLTVL.

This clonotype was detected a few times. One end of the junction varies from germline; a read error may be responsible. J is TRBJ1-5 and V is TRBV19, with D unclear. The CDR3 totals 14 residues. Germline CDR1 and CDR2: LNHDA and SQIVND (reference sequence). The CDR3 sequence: CASSIGQRNQPQHF. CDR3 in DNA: TGTGCCAGTAGTATAGGGCAGCGCAACCAGCCCCAGCATTTT.